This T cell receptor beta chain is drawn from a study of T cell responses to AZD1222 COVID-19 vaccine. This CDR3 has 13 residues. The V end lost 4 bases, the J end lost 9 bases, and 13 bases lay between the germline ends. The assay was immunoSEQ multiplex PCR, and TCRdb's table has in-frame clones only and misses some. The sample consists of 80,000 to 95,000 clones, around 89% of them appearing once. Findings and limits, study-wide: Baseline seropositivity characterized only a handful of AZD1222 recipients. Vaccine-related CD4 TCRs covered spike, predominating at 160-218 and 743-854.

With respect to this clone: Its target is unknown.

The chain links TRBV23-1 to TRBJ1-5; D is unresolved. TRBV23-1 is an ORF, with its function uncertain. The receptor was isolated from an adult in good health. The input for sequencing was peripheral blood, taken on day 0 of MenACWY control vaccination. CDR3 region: CASSPGEVRPQHF. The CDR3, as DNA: TGCGCCAGCAGTCCCGGGGAAGTGCGGCCCCAGCATTTT.